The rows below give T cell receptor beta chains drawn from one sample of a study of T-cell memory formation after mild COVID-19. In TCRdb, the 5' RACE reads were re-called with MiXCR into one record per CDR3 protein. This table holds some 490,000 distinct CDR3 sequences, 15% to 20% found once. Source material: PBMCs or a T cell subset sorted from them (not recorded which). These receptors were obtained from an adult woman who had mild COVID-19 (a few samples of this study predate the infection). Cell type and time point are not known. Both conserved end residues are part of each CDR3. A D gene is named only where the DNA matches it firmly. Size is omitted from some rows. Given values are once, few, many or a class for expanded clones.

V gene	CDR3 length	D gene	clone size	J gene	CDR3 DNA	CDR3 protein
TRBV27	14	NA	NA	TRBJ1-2	TGTGCCAGCAGTTTAGCAGGGACTCGTTATGGCTACACCTTC	CASSLAGTRYGYTF
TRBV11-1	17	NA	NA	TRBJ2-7	TGTGCCAGCAGCCCACGACGTCTGGGGAAAAAACCCTACGAGCAGTACTTC	CASSPRRLGKKPYEQYF
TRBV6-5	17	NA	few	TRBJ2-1	TGTGCCAGCAGTTACTCGTTGCCGGAACAGGACCCCGGTGAGCAGTTCTTC	CASSYSLPEQDPGEQFF
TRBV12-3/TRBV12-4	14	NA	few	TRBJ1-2	TGTGCCAGCAGTTTGGCCAGCTCAAACTATGGCTACACCTTC	CASSLASSNYGYTF
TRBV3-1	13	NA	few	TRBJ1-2	TGTGCCAGCAGCCGGGGTCCAGGTGGTGGCTACACCTTC	CASSRGPGGGYTF
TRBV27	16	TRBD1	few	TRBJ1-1	TGTGCCAGCAGTTTACTCTTAACAGGGGGAAGCGCTGAAGCTTTCTTT	CASSLLLTGGSAEAFF
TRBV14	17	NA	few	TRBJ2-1	TGTGCCAGCAGCCAAGAAGGGCGGACTCGCTCCTACAATGAGCAGTTCTTC	CASSQEGRTRSYNEQFF
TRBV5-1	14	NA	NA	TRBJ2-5	TGCGCCAGCGGAGGGGTGGGGTACCAAGAGACCCAGTACTTC	CASGGVGYQETQYF
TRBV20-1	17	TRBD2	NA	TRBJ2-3	TGCAGTGCTAGAGATTGGGGACTAGCGGGAAACACAGATACGCAGTATTTT	CSARDWGLAGNTDTQYF
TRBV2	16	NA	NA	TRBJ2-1	TGTGCCAGCAGAATCGCCAGGTCATCCTCCTACAATGAGCAGTTCTTC	CASRIARSSSYNEQFF
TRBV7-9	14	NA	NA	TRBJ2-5	TGTGCCAGCAGTCCCTCGAGCGGACAAGAGACCCAGTACTTC	CASSPSSGQETQYF
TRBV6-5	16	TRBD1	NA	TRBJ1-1	TGTGCCAGCTCTAACAGGGGGCCCTTGGAGTTCACTGAAGCTTTCTTT	CASSNRGPLEFTEAFF
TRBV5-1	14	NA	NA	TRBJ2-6	TGCGCCAGCAGACCAGGTACCGGGGCCAACGTCCTGACTTTC	CASRPGTGANVLTF
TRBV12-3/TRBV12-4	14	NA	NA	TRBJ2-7	TGTGCCAGCAGTTTGCTTTCCGCCCTTGGGGAGCAGTACTTC	CASSLLSALGEQYF
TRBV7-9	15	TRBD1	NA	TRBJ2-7	TGTGCCAGCAGCTTAGTGACAGGGGTTCTCTACGAGCAGTACTTC	CASSLVTGVLYEQYF